This record covers a single T cell receptor (beta chain). Its specificity is not known. This entry is derived from a study of breast tumors, draining lymph nodes, adjacent tissues. Study-wide results and limits: The data were judged consistent with most tumor T cells coming from lymph node and expanding in tumor. Luminal-like breast cancer showed significantly greater tumor-nontumor repertoire similarity than basal-like breast cancer did. Compared with lymph nodes, tumors were less diverse; compared with nontumor tissue, more.

TCRdb fed the multiplex PCR reads into MiXCR, producing one record per CDR3 protein. The sample includes 180,000 or so distinct CDR3 sequences, around 33% seen only once; the top ten take over 3.5%. The lymph nodes were axillary draining lymph nodes from breast cancer patients. This receptor was identified in a female donor with breast cancer. Some clones in this sample may be carry-over from other donors' samples. Sample: axillary lymph node tissue.

The CDR3 sequence: CASSTGQATERTPGNTIYF. The CDR3 bases are TGTGCCAGCAGCACGGGACAGGCCACAGAGAGAACGCCTGGAAACACCATATATTTT. V usage is TRBV7-3 and J usage is TRBJ1-3; 8 nucleotides align to TRBD1. CDR1 and CDR2 from the germline V gene are SGHTA and FQGTGA. The V gene end was trimmed by 5 bases and the J gene end by 2 bases; junction bases not matched to a gene: 17. The CDR3 loop spans 19 amino acids.